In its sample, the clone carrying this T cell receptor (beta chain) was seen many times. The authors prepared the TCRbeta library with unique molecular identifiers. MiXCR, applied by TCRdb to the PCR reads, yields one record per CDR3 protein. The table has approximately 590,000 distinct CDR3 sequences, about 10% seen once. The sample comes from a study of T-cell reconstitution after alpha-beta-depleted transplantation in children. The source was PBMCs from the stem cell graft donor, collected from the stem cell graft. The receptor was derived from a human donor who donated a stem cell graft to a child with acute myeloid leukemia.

The CDR3 bases are TGTGCCAGCGGGACTAGTGGGTTGGGGAACACCGGGGAGCTGTTTTTT. Translating it yields CASGTSGLGNTGELFF. The genes are TRBV12-3 or TRBV12-4 and TRBJ2-2; 8 positions agree with TRBD2. The CDR3 is 16 amino acids. Trimming took 8 bases from V and 1 from J; bases not matched to a gene: 9.